Each of the 25 T cell receptor beta chains below was sequenced from the same sample in a study of control samples from healthy donors and cancer patients. The protocol was immunoSEQ multiplex PCR, while the TCRdb copy is restricted to in-frame clones and leaves out a portion. The profile shows about 180,000 clones, over 85% of them singletons. The specimen was blood. Receptor source: a man aged 25 to 45 in good health.

The chain couples TRBV1 to TRBJ1-5; TRBD1, the table's D call, lacks a check against the DNA. TRBV1 is described as a pseudogene. This CDR3 is 18 amino acids long. The CDR3 nucleotides read TGCACCAGCAGCCAAGATGGCCGGAAACAGGGGGCGTATAGGCCCCAGCATTTT. The encoded protein is CTSSQDGRKQGAYRPQHF.

This chain uses TRBV7-9 with TRBJ1-2; D call uncertain. V lost 0 bases to trimming and J lost 8 bases, with 13 bases between them. Per the germline V gene, CDR1 is SEHNR and CDR2 is FQNEAQ (reference sequence). The CDR3 runs to 14 residues. The CDR3 region is CASSLAGPTGGYTF. CDR3 nucleotides: TGTGCCAGCAGCTTAGCAGGCCCCACGGGGGGCTACACCTTC.

This chain uses TRBV14 with TRBJ1-4, with a possible D match to TRBD1 (5 bases). CDR1 and CDR2 from the germline V gene are SGHDN and FVKESK. The CDR3 consists of 15 residues. The V and J ends lost 4 bases and 8 bases respectively, with 17 bases between them. CDR3 sequence reads: CASSPFKGRLEKLFF. The CDR3 DNA reads as TGTGCCAGCAGCCCTTTTAAGGGGCGTTTGGAAAAACTGTTTTTT.

The count of this clone is one. The chain recombines TRBV9 with TRBJ2-2, with D tentatively TRBD1 or TRBD2 (5 bases each). Germline V lookup: CDR1 SGDLS, CDR2 YYNGEE. The CDR3 sequence is 15 residues long. V lost 4 bases to trimming and J lost 1 base, with 11 bases between them. CDR3 in DNA: TGTGCCAGCAGCATCGGGACGGTGAACACCGGGGAGCTGTTTTTT. Translated, it gives CASSIGTVNTGELFF.

The chain has TRBV12-3 or TRBV12-4 and TRBJ2-7, with D maybe TRBD1 (7 bases). The CDR3 totals 13 residues. Trimming cost V 6 bases and J 2 bases, with 11 bases left between them. The CDR3 DNA follows: TGTGCCAGCAGGGCGGGACAGACCTACGAGCAGTACTTC. Amino acids: CASRAGQTYEQYF.

This clone came up once. The sample holds other DNA sequences that translate to the same CDR3. The chain uses TRBV5-1 and TRBJ2-1, with D uncertain. This CDR3 has 15 amino acids. Germline values: CDR1 SGHRS, CDR2 YFSETQ. Trimming stripped 2 bases from V and 0 bases from J, with 9 bases between. CDR3 region: CASSLGTSSYNEQFF. The CDR3 DNA sequence: TGCGCCAGCAGCTTAGGAACGAGCTCCTACAATGAGCAGTTCTTC.

The V gene is TRBV9, the J gene TRBJ2-3; 7 bases match TRBD1. V was clipped by 0 bases and J by 1 base; unmatched bases: 5. Germline V gene lookup returns CDR1 SGDLS and CDR2 YYNGEE. This CDR3 comprises 16 residues. The CDR3 sequence: CASSVVEGARTDTQYF. In DNA form, the CDR3 reads TGTGCCAGCAGCGTAGTAGAGGGGGCCCGCACAGATACGCAGTATTTT.

The chain recombines TRBV14 with TRBJ1-3; 7 nucleotides match TRBD1. V shed 0 bases and J 3 bases; nucleotides not matched to a gene: 2. Germline V gives CDR1 SGHDN, CDR2 FVKESK. The CDR3 runs 15 residues. The CDR3 DNA follows: TGTGCCAGCAGCCAAGACGGGACAGTTGGAAACACCATATATTTT. As protein: CASSQDGTVGNTIYF.

This clone was observed a few times. V usage is TRBV7-9 and J usage is TRBJ2-7; D is unresolved. Trimming took off 0 bases at V and 3 bases at J, with 3 bases between the two ends. CDR3 length: 12 amino acids. Germline CDR1 is SEHNR and CDR2 is FQNEAQ (reference sequence). CDR3 in DNA: TGTGCCAGCAGCTTAGCTGTCTACGAGCAGTACTTC. Translation gives CASSLAVYEQYF.

This sequence joins TRBV4-3 and TRBJ2-3; TRBD1 or TRBD2 may be the D gene (5 bases each). Germline V gene lookup returns CDR1 LGHNA and CDR2 YSLEER. Trimming took off 4 bases at V and 1 base at J, with 12 bases between the two ends. This CDR3 has 15 residues. This CDR3 is CASSPRDGRTDTQYF. DNA for the CDR3: TGCGCCAGCAGCCCCCGGGACGGACGCACAGATACGCAGTATTTT.

As concerns this clone: The CDR3 end shows no conserved phenylalanine or tryptophan, and so a read error is likely. This chain uses TRBV30 with TRBJ1-3; D is possibly TRBD1 (6 bases). Trimming removed 2 bases at V and 0 bases at J, with 14 bases between. Germline V gene data show CDR1 as GTSNPN and CDR2 as SVGIG (reference sequence). This CDR3 spans 16 amino acids. The CDR3 reads CAWSRTRGPSGNTIYL. The CDR3 DNA sequence: TGTGCCTGGAGTCGCACCAGGGGACCCTCTGGAAACACCATATATCTT.

The V gene is TRBV6-5, the J gene TRBJ2-5; D is unclear. CDR1 and CDR2 (germline): MNHEY, SVGAGI. V was cut by 6 bases and J by 5 bases, with 7 bases left in between. This CDR3 contains 11 residues. CDR3 loop: CASRGFETQYF. Here the CDR3 DNA reads TGTGCCAGCAGGGGATTCGAGACCCAGTACTTC.

The chain joins TRBV5-1 to TRBJ2-3, with 7 bases fitting TRBD2. The length of the CDR3 is 15 residues. With 0 bases clipped from V and 0 bases from J, the junction kept 1 base outside the gene matches. From germline, CDR1 is SGHRS and CDR2 YFSETQ. In DNA form, the CDR3 reads TGCGCCAGCAGCTTGGTTAGCGGGAGCACAGATACGCAGTATTTT. As protein: CASSLVSGSTDTQYF.

The chain has TRBV19 and TRBJ2-7, with 7 bases that match TRBD2. Losses at the gene ends were 5 bases for V and 2 bases for J; bases not matched to a gene: 3. From germline, CDR1 is LNHDA and CDR2 SQIVND (reference sequence). CDR3 length equals 13 residues. The CDR3 bases are TGTGCCAGTAGTGGGGGGGTCGCCTACGAGCAGTACTTC. As protein: CASSGGVAYEQYF.

This CDR3 reads CASTSARQPQHF. DNA for the CDR3: TGTGCCAGCACCTCCGCCCGTCAGCCCCAGCATTTT. The chain carries TRBV12-3 or TRBV12-4 and TRBJ1-5; D ambiguous. The CDR3 runs 12 residues. V gave up 7 bases and J gave up 6 bases, with 10 bases separating them.

The genes are TRBV28 and TRBJ1-2; 10 bases are a match to TRBD1. The V segment lost 5 bases and the J segment 6 bases; nucleotides outside the gene matches: 6. This CDR3 spans 14 amino acids. The germline CDR1 and CDR2 sequences are MDHEN and SYDVKM. DNA of the CDR3: TGTGCCAGCAGTCGAAGGACAGGGGGAGATGGCTACACCTTC. Translating gives CASSRRTGGDGYTF.

To note about this clone: The same CDR3 can be traced to other DNA sequences in this sample. The V and J genes are TRBV5-4 and TRBJ2-5; 9 bases are shared with TRBD2. V gave up 4 bases and J gave up 4 bases; unmatched junction bases: 11. There are 16 residues in the CDR3. Germline V lookup: CDR1 SGHNT, CDR2 YYREEE (reference sequence). CDR3 bases: TGTGCCAGCAGCATTACGGGGCGGGGGGGGCGAGAGACCCAGTACTTC. Protein product: CASSITGRGGRETQYF.

This rearrangement joins TRBV19 to TRBJ2-1, with D possibly called TRBD1 or TRBD2 (6 bases each). Germline lookup yields CDR1 LNHDA and CDR2 SQIVND (reference sequence). This CDR3 spans 15 amino acids. V gave up 5 bases and J gave up 7 bases, with 18 bases separating them. The CDR3 bases are TGTGCCAGTAGTTGGGTCTTGGGGGGCTTGAATGAGCAGTTCTTC. Residues: CASSWVLGGLNEQFF.

This chain connects TRBV5-1 to TRBJ1-2; the D gene is possibly TRBD1 (6 bases). The CDR3 consists of 16 residues. V shed 4 bases and J shed 3 bases, with 19 bases lying between them. Looked up from germline, CDR1 is SGHRS and CDR2 is YFSETQ. Here the CDR3 reads CASSPGQTNRDYGYTF. For the CDR3, the DNA is TGCGCCAGCAGCCCCGGACAGACCAACCGCGACTATGGCTACACCTTC.

The DNA of the CDR3 is TGTGCCAGCAGCAATCTTCGGACTAGCGGGGGGGCCGGGACCGGGGAGCTGTTTTTT. Translating it yields CASSNLRTSGGAGTGELFF. This chain joins TRBV5-4 and TRBJ2-2, with 15 bases matching TRBD2. Trimming removed 4 bases from V and 5 bases from J; junction bases left unmatched: 12. CDR3 length equals 19 residues. From germline, CDR1 is SGHNT and CDR2 YYREEE (reference sequence).

The chain has TRBV28 and TRBJ2-1; no definite D call. Germline loops: CDR1 MDHEN, CDR2 SYDVKM. Trimming stripped 6 bases from V and 6 bases from J, with 15 bases between. This CDR3 has 14 amino acids. The CDR3 loop is CASSPALGGNEQFF. The CDR3 DNA reads as TGTGCCAGCAGCCCTGCTCTCGGCGGCAATGAGCAGTTCTTC.

V gene TRBV2 combines with J gene TRBJ1-6; D is unclear. The CDR3 sequence is 14 residues long. CDR1 and CDR2 (germline): SNHLY, FYNNEI. Deletions cut 4 bases from V and 0 bases from J, with 4 bases between. For the CDR3, the DNA is TGTGCCAGCAGTGGGCGCTCCTATAATTCACCCCTCCACTTT. Translating it yields CASSGRSYNSPLHF.

The rearrangement joins TRBV5-4 to TRBJ1-1; 9 positions match TRBD1. The CDR3 is 15 residues long. Germline loops: CDR1 SGHNT, CDR2 YYREEE (reference sequence). V dropped 2 bases and J dropped 2; count of bases not matched to a gene: 4. The CDR3 region has the DNA TGTGCCAGCAGCTTCGGGGGACAGGGCAACACTGAAGCTTTCTTT. Its protein is CASSFGGQGNTEAFF.

This clone was seen once. The CDR3 is CASSLLGYEQYF. In DNA, the CDR3 is TGTGCCAGCAGTTTATTAGGGTACGAGCAGTACTTC. V and J are TRBV6-5 and TRBJ2-7; D is unclear. V lost 4 bases, J lost 4 bases, and 8 bases lay in between. Germline CDR1 is MNHEY and CDR2 is SVGAGI. CDR3 length equals 12 residues.

The chain uses TRBV4-2 and TRBJ2-1; TRBD2 matches 9 bases. Germline loops: CDR1 LGHNA, CDR2 YNFKEQ. This CDR3 comprises 19 residues. The V gene end was trimmed by 0 bases and the J gene end by 5 bases; junction bases not matched to a gene: 14. CDR3 nucleotides: TGTGCCAGCAGCCAAGATCGGGTGGGGCTAGCGGGGAGAAACAATGAGCAGTTCTTC. It is translated as CASSQDRVGLAGRNNEQFF.